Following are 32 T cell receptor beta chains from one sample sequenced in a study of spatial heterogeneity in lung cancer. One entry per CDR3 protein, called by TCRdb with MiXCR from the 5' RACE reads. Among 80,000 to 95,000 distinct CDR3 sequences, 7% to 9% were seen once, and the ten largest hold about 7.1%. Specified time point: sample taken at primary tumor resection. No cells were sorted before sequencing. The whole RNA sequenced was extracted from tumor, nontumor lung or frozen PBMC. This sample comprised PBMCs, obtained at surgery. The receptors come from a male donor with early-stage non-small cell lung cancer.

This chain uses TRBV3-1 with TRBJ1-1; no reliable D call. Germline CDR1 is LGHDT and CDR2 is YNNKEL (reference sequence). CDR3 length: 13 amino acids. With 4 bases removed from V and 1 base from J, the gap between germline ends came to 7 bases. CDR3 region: CASSLAQNTEAFF. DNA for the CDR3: TGTGCCAGCAGCCTTGCCCAGAACACTGAAGCTTTCTTT.

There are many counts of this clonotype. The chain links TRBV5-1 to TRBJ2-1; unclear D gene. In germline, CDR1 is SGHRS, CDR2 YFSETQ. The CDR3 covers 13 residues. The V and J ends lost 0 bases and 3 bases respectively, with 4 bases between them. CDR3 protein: CASSLEVYNEQFF. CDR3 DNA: TGCGCCAGCAGCTTGGAGGTCTACAATGAGCAGTTCTTC.

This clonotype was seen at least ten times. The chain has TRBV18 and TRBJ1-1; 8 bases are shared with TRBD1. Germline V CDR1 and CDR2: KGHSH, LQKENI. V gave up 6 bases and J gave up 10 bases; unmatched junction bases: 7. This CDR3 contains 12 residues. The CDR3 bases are TGTGCCAGCTCCACGACAGGGGAGGTAGCTTTCTTT. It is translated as CASSTTGEVAFF.

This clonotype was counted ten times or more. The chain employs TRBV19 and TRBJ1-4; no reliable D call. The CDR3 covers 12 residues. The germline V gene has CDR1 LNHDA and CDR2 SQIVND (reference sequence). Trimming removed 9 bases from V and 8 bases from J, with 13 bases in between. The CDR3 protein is CARTALKEKLFF. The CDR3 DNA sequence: TGTGCCAGGACCGCCTTGAAGGAAAAACTGTTTTTT.

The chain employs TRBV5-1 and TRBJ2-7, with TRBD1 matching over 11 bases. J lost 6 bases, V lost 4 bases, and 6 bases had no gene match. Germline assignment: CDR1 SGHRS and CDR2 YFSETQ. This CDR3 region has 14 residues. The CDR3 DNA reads TGCGCCAGCAGCAGGGGACAGGGGGGGCCCGAGCAGTACTTC. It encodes CASSRGQGGPEQYF.

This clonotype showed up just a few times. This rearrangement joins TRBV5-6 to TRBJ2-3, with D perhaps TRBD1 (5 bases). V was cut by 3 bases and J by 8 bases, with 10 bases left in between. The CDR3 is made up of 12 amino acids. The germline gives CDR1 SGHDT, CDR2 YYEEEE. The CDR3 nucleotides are TGTGCCAGCAGCTCCGGTAGGGGTACGCAGTATTTT. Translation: CASSSGRGTQYF.

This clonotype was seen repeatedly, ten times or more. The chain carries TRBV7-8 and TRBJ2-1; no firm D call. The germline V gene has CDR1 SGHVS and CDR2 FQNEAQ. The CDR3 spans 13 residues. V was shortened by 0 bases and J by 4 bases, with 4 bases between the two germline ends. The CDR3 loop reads CASSLAEYNEQFF. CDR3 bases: TGTGCCAGCAGCTTAGCGGAGTACAATGAGCAGTTCTTC.

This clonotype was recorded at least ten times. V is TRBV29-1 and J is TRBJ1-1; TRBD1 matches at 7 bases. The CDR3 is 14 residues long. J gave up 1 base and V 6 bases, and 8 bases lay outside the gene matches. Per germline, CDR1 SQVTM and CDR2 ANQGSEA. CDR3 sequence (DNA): TGCAGCGTCACCATGAGACAGGGGAACACTGAAGCTTTCTTT. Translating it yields CSVTMRQGNTEAFF.

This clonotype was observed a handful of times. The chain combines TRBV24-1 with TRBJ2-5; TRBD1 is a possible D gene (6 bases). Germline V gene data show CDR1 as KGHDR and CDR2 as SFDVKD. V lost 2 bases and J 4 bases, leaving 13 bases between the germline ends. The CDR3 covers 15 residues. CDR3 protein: CATSDSRTEPETQYF. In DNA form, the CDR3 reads TGTGCCACCAGTGATTCGAGGACAGAGCCAGAGACCCAGTACTTC.

CDR3 amino acids: CAWSPSASPPYGYTF. DNA of the CDR3: TGTGCCTGGAGTCCCAGTGCAAGCCCCCCTTATGGCTACACCTTC. This chain links TRBV30 with TRBJ1-2; D gene uncertain. Germline V lookup: CDR1 GTSNPN, CDR2 SVGIG (reference sequence). V was pared by 2 bases and J by 5 bases, with 18 bases between. CDR3 length equals 15 residues.

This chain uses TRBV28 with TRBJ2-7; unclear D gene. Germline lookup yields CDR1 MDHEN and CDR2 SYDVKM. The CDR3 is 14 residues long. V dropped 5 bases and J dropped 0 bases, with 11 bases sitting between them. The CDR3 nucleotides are TGTGCCAGCAGTCCCTACAGTAACTCCTACGAGCAGTACTTC. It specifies CASSPYSNSYEQYF.

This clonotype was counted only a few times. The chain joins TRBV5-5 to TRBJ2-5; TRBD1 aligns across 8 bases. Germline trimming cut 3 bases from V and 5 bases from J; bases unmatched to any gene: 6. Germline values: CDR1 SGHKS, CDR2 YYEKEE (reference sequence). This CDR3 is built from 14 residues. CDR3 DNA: TGTGCCAGCAGCTCCGTGACAGGGGCTGAGACCCAGTACTTC. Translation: CASSSVTGAETQYF.

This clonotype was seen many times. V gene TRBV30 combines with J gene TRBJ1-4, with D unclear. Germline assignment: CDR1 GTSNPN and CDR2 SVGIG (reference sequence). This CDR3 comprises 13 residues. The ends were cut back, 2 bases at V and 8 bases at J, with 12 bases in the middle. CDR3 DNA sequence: TGTGCCTGGAGTACGGGAAAGGTGGAAAAACTGTTTTTT. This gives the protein CAWSTGKVEKLFF.

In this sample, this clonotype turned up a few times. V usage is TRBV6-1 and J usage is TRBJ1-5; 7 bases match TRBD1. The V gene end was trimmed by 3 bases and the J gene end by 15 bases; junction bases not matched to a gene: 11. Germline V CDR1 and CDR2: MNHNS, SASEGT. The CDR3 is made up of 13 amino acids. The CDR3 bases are TGTGCCAGCAGTGAGGGACCGACAGGGTACTGGCATTTT. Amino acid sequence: CASSEGPTGYWHF.

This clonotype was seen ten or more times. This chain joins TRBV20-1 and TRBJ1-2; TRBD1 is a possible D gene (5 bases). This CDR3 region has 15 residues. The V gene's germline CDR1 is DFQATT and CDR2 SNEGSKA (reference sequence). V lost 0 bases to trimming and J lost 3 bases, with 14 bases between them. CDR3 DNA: TGCAGTGCTAGAGATGGTACAGGCAGAGACTATGGCTACACCTTC. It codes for CSARDGTGRDYGYTF.

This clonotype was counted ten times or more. CDR3 nucleotide sequence: TGCAGCGTTGAAGATGCAGATACGCAGTATTTT. This sequence encodes CSVEDADTQYF. This chain uses TRBV29-1 with TRBJ2-3; no definite D call. There are 11 residues in the CDR3. V was trimmed by 0 bases and J by 4 bases, leaving 2 bases between them. Germline V gene lookup returns CDR1 SQVTM and CDR2 ANQGSEA.

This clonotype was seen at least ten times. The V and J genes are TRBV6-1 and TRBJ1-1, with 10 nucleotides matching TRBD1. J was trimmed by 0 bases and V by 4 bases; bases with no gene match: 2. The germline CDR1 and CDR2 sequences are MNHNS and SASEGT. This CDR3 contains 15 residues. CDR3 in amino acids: CASSGTGGLNTEAFF. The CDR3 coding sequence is TGTGCCAGCAGTGGGACAGGGGGTTTGAACACTGAAGCTTTCTTT.

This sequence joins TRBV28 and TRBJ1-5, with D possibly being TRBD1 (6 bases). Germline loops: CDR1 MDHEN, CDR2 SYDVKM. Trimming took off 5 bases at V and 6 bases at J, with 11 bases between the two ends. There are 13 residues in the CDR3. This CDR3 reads CASSTEGGQPQHF. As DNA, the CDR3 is TGTGCCAGCAGTACGGAAGGGGGTCAGCCCCAGCATTTT.

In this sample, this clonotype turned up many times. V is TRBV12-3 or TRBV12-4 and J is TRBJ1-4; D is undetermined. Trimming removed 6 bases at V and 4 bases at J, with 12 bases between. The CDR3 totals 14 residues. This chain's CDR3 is CASRSTEGNEKLFF. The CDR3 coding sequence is TGTGCCAGCAGGTCCACGGAGGGTAATGAAAAACTGTTTTTT.

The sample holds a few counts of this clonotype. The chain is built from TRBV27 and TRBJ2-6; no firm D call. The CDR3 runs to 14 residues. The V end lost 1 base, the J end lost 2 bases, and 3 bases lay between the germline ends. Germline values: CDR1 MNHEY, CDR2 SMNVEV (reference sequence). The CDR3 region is CASSLLAGANVLTF. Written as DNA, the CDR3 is TGTGCCAGCAGTTTATTGGCTGGGGCCAACGTCCTGACTTTC.

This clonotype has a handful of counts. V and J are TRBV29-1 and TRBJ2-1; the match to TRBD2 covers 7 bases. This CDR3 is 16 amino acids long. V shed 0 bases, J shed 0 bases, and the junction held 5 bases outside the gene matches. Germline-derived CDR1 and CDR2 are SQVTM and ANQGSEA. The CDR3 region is CSVEDLAASSYNEQFF. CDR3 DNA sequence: TGCAGCGTTGAAGACCTAGCGGCGAGCTCCTACAATGAGCAGTTCTTC.

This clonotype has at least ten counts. CDR3 nucleotides: TGTGCCAGCAGCTTAATGGGGGGCCCTGAAGCTTTCTTT. As protein: CASSLMGGPEAFF. The J gene is TRBJ1-1, the V gene TRBV7-9; D may be TRBD1 (6 bases). V lost 2 bases and J lost 6, with 10 bases in between. Germline CDR1 SEHNR, CDR2 FQNEAQ (reference sequence). The CDR3 length is 13 residues.

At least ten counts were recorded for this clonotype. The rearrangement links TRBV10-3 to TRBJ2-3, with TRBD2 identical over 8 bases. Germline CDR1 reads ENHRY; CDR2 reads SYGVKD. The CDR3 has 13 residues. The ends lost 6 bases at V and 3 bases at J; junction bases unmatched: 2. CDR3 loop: CAISERETDTQYF. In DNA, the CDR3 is TGTGCCATCAGCGAGCGGGAGACAGATACGCAGTATTTT.

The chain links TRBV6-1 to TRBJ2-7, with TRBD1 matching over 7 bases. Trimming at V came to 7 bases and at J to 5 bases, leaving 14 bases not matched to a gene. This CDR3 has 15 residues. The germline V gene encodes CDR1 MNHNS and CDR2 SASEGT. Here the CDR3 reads CASKRLAGTEDEQYF. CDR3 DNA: TGTGCCAGCAAAAGACTCGCCGGGACAGAAGACGAGCAGTACTTC.

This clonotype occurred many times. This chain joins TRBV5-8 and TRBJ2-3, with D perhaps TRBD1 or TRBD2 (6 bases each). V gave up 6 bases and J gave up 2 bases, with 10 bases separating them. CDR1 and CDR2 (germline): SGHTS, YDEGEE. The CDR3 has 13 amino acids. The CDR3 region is CASIGGLTDTQYF. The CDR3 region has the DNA TGTGCCAGCATCGGGGGCCTCACAGATACGCAGTATTTT.

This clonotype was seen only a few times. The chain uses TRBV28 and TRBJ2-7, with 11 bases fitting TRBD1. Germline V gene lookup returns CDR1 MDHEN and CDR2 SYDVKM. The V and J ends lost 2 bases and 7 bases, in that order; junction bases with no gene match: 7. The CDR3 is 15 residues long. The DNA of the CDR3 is TGTGCCAGCAGTTTACCGAGGACAGGGGGCGAAGAGCAGTACTTC. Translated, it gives CASSLPRTGGEEQYF.

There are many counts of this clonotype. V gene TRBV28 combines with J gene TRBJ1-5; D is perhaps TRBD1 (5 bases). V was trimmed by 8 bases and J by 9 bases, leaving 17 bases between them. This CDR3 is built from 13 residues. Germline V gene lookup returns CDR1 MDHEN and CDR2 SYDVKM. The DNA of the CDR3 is TGTGCCAGCGGAAACCCAGGGACGCGGCCCCAGCATTTT. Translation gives CASGNPGTRPQHF. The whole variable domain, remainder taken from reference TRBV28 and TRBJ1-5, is DVKVTQSSRYLVKRTGEKVFLECVQDMDHENMFWYRQDPGLGLRLIYFSYDVKMKEKGDIPEGYSVSREKKERFSLILESASTNQTSMYLCASGNPGTRPQHFGDGTRLSIL.

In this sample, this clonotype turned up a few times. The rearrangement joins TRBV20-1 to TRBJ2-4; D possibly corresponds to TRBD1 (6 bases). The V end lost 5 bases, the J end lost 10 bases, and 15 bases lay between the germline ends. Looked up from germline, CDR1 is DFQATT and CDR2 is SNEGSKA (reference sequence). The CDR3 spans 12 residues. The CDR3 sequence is CSAATGFRIQYF. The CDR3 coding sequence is TGCAGTGCTGCTACAGGGTTTCGGATTCAGTACTTC.

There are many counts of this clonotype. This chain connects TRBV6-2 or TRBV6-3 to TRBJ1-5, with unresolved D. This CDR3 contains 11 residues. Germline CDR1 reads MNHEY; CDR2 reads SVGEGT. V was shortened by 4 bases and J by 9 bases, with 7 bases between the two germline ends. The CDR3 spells CASSFHGPQHF. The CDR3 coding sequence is TGTGCCAGCAGTTTTCATGGGCCCCAGCATTTT.

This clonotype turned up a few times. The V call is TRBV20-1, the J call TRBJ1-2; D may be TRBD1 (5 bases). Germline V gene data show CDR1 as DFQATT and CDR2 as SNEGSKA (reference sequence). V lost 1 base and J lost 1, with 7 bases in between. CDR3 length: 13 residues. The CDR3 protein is CSARGDSNYGYTF. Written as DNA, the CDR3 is TGCAGTGCTAGAGGAGACAGTAACTATGGCTACACCTTC.

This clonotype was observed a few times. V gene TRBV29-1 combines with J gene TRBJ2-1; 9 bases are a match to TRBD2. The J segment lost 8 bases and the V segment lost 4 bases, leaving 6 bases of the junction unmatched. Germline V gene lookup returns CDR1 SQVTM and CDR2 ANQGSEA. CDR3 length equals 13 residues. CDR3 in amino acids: CSVAREGRDEQFF. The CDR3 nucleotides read TGCAGCGTTGCGCGGGAGGGCCGGGATGAGCAGTTCTTC.

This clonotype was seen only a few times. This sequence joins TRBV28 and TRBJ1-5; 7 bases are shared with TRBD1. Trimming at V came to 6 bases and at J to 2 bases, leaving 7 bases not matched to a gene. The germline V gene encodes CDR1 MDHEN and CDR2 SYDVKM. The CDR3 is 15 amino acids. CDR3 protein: CASSSGQTGNQPQHF. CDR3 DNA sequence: TGTGCCAGCAGCTCGGGACAGACAGGCAATCAGCCCCAGCATTTT.